The source of this T cell receptor (beta chain) is a study of blood T cell repertoires in COVID-19. Study summary: From the United States, Italy and Spain came samples of acute and convalescent COVID-19.

This CDR3 spans 17 amino acids. Germline values: CDR1 LGHNA, CDR2 YNFKEQ. The V segment lost 0 bases and the J segment 2 bases; nucleotides outside the gene matches: 9. As originally analysed: Reference gene primer amplification gave nucleated cell count estimates. Only in-frame clones appear in the TCRdb table, and some are missing; sequencing was by immunoSEQ multiplex PCR. V, J and clone size reflect that table, while D and trimming were determined from the DNA. The sample includes about 200,000 clones, 84% of them seen just once. The chain uses TRBV4-2 and TRBJ1-1, with TRBD1 identical over 7 bases. The sequence was collected from a human donor in a cohort sampled during active COVID-19. The sequencing input was peripheral blood. CDR3 region: CASSQDPNRGENTEAFF. The DNA of the CDR3 is TGTGCCAGCAGCCAAGATCCCAACAGGGGCGAAAACACTGAAGCTTTCTTT.